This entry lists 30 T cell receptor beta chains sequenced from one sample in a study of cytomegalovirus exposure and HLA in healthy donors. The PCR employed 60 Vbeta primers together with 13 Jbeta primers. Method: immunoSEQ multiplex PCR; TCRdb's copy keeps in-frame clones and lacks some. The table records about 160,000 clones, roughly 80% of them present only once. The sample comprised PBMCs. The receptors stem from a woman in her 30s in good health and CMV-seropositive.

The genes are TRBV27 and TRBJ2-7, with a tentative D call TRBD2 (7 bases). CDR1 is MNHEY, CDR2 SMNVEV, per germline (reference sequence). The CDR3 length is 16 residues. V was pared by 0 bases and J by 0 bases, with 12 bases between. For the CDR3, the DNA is TGTGCCAGCAGTTTATCCGGGGGGCCTATCTCCTACGAGCAGTACTTC. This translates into CASSLSGGPISYEQYF.

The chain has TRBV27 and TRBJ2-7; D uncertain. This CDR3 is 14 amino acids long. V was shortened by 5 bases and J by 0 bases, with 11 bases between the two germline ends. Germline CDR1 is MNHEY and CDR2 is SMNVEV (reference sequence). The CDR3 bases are TGTGCCAGCAGTAGAGAGCCTAGCTCCTACGAGCAGTACTTC. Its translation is CASSREPSSYEQYF.

The CDR3 loop reads CASFYSSYGYTF. The CDR3 DNA follows: TGTGCCAGCTTTTATTCCAGCTATGGCTACACCTTC. The chain has TRBV6-5 and TRBJ1-2; D is unclear. In germline, CDR1 is MNHEY, CDR2 SVGAGI. V was clipped by 8 bases and J by 4 bases, with 11 bases between them. The CDR3 consists of 12 residues.

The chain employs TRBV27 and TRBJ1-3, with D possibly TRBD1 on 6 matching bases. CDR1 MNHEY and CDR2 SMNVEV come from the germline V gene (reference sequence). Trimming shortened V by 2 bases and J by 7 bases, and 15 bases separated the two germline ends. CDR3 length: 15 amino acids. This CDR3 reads CASSLTQGPGNTIYF. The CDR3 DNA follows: TGTGCCAGCAGTTTAACCCAGGGGCCGGGGAACACCATATATTTT.

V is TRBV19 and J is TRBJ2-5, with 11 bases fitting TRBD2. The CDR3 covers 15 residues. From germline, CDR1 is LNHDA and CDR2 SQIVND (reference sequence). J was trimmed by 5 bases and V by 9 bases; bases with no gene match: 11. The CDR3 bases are TGTGCCAGCCGGATAGCGGGGGGGCCTGGGGAGACCCAGTACTTC. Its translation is CASRIAGGPGETQYF.

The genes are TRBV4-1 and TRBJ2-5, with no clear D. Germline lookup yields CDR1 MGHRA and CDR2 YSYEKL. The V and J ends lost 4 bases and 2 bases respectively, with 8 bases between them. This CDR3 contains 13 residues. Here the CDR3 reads CASSPRAQETQYF. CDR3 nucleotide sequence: TGCGCCAGCAGCCCTCGCGCGCAAGAGACCCAGTACTTC.

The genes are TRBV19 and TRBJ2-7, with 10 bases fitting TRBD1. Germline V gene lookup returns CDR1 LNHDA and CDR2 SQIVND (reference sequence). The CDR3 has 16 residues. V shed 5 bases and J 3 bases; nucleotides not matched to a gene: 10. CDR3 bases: TGTGCCAGTAGTCTCACTTCGACAGGGGGCTACTACGAGCAGTACTTC. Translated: CASSLTSTGGYYEQYF.

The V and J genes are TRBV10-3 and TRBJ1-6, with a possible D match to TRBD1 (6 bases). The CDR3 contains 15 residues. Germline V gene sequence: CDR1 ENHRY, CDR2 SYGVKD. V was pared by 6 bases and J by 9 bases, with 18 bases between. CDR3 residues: CAISLGTSRTSPLHF. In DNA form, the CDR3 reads TGTGCCATCAGCTTGGGGACATCCAGGACTTCACCCCTCCACTTT.

The DNA for the CDR3 is TGTGCCAGCAGTCTCGGCGCGGGGGCCTACGAGCAGTACTTC. Its translation is CASSLGAGAYEQYF. This rearrangement joins TRBV27 to TRBJ2-7; 7 nucleotides line up with TRBD2. The ends lost 5 bases at V and 2 bases at J; junction bases unmatched: 6. The CDR3 has 14 amino acids. The germline V gene has CDR1 MNHEY and CDR2 SMNVEV (reference sequence).

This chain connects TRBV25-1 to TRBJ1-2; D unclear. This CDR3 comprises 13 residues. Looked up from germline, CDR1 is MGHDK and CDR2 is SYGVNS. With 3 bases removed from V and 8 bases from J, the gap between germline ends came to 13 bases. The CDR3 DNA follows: TGTGCCAGCAGTGAGCCACTGGGCATGGGCTACACCTTC. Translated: CASSEPLGMGYTF.

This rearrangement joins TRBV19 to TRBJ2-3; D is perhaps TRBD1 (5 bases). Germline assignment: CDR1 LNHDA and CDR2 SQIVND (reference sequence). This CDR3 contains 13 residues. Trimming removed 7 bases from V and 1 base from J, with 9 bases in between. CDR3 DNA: TGTGCCAGTAATGTCAGGGGCACAGATACGCAGTATTTT. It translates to CASNVRGTDTQYF.

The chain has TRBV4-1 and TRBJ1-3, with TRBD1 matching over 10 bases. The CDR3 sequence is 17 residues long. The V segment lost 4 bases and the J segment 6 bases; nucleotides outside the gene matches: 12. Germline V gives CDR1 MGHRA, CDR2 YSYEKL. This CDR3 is CASSRKATGTGVNTIYF. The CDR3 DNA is TGCGCCAGCAGCCGTAAAGCCACCGGGACAGGGGTAAACACCATATATTTT.

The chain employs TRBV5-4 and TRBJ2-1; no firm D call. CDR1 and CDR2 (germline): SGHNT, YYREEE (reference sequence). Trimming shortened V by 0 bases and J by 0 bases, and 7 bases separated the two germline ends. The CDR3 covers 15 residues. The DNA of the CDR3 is TGTGCCAGCAGCTTGGATCCGAGCTCCTACAATGAGCAGTTCTTC. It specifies CASSLDPSSYNEQFF.

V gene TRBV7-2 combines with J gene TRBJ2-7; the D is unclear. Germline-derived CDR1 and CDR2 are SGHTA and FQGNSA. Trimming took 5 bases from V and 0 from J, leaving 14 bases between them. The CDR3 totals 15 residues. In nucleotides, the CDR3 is TGTGCCAGCAGCCGCAATTCGGCTAGCTCCTACGAGCAGTACTTC. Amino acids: CASSRNSASSYEQYF. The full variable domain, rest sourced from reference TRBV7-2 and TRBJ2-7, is GAGVSQSPSNKVTEKGKDVELRCDPISGHTALYWYRQSLGQGLEFLIYFQGNSAPDKSGLPSDRFSAERTGGSVSTLTIQRTQQEDSAVYLCASSRNSASSYEQYFGPGTRLTVT.

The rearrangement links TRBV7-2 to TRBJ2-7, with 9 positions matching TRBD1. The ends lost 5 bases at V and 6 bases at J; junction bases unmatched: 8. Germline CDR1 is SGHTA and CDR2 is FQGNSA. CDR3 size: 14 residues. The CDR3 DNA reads TGTGCCAGCAGCCCGACAGGGGGGGGATTCGAGCAGTACTTC. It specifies CASSPTGGGFEQYF.

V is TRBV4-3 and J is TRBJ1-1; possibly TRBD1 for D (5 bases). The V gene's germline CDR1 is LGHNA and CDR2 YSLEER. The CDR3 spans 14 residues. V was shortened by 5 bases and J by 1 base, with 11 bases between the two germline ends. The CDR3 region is CASSSHQGNTEAFF. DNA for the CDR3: TGCGCCAGCAGCTCCCACCAGGGGAACACTGAAGCTTTCTTT.

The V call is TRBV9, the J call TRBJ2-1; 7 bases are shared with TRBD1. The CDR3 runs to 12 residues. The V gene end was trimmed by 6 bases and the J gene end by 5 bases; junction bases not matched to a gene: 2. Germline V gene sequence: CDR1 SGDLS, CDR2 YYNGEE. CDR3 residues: CASNDRDNEQFF. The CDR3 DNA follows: TGTGCCAGCAACGACAGGGACAATGAGCAGTTCTTC.

The CDR3 coding sequence is TGCGCCAGCAGTAAACAGGGGATCGAAGCTTTCTTT. Protein product: CASSKQGIEAFF. This chain connects TRBV10-2 to TRBJ1-1, with 7 bases aligning to TRBD1. CDR3 length: 12 residues. Germline values: CDR1 WSHSY, CDR2 SAAADI. J was trimmed by 8 bases and V by 5 bases; bases with no gene match: 5.

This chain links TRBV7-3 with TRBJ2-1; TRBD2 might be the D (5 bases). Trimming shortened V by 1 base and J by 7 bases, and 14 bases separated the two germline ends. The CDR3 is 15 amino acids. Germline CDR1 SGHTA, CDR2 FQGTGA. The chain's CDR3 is CASSLIPSKENEQFF. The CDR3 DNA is TGTGCCAGCAGCTTAATCCCTAGCAAGGAAAATGAGCAGTTCTTC.

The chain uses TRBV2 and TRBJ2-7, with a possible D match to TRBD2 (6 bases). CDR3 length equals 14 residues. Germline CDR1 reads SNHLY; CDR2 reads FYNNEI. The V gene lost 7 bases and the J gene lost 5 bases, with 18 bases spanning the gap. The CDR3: CASIEHARRDEQYF. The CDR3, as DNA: TGTGCCAGCATCGAGCACGCCCGGAGGGACGAGCAGTACTTC.

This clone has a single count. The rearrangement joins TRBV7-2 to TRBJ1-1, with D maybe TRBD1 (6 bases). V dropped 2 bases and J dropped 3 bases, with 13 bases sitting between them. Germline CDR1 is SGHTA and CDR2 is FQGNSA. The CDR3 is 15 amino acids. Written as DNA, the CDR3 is TGTGCCAGCAGCTTATCGGGGACAACTTACACTGAAGCTTTCTTT. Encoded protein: CASSLSGTTYTEAFF. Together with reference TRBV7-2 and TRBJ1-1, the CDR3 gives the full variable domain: GAGVSQSPSNKVTEKGKDVELRCDPISGHTALYWYRQSLGQGLEFLIYFQGNSAPDKSGLPSDRFSAERTGGSVSTLTIQRTQQEDSAVYLCASSLSGTTYTEAFFGQGTRLTVV.

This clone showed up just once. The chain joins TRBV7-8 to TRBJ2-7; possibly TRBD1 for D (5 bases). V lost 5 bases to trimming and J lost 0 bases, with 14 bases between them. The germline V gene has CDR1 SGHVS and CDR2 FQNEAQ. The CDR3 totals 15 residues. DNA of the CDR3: TGTGCCAGCAGCACCCCCGCAGGGTTCTCCTACGAGCAGTACTTC. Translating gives CASSTPAGFSYEQYF.

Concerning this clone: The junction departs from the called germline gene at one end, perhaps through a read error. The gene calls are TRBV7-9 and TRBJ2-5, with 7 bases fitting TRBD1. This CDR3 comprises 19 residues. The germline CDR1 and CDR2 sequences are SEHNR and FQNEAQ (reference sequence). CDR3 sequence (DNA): TGTTCCAGCAGCTTGTTTCGGGACAGAGCCTCTATCCGGAGGGAGACCCAGTACTTC. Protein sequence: CSSSLFRDRASIRRETQYF.

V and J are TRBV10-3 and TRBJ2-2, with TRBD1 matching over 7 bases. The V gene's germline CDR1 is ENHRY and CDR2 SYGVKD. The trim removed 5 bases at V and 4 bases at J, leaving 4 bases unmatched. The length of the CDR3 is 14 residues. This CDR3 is CAISKGQLTGELFF. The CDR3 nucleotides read TGTGCCATCAGTAAGGGACAGCTCACCGGGGAGCTGTTTTTT.

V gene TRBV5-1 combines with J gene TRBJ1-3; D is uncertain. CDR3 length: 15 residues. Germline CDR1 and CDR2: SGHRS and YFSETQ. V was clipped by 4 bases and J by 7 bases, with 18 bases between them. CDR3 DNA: TGCGCCAGCAGCCTTCGTCCTAGTTTGGTGAACACCATATATTTT. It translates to CASSLRPSLVNTIYF.

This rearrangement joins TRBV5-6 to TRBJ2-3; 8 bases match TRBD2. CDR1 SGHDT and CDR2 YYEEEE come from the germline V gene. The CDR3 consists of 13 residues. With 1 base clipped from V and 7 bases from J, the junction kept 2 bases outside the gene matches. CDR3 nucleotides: TGTGCCAGCAGCTTGACTAGCGGATATACGCAGTATTTT. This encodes CASSLTSGYTQYF.

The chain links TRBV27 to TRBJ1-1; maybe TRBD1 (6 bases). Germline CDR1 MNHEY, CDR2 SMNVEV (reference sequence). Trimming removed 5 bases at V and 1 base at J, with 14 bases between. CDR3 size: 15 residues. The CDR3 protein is CASSPLGHQNTEAFF. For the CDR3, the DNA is TGTGCCAGCAGTCCGTTGGGACACCAGAACACTGAAGCTTTCTTT.

The CDR3 region is CASSFGTGIRNEQFF. Here the CDR3 DNA reads TGTGCCAGCAGCTTCGGGACAGGGATCCGGAATGAGCAGTTCTTC. The chain uses TRBV7-6 and TRBJ2-1, with 9 bases identical to TRBD1. V gave up 3 bases and J gave up 7 bases; unmatched junction bases: 7. Germline loops: CDR1 SGHVS, CDR2 FNYEAQ. The CDR3 totals 15 residues.

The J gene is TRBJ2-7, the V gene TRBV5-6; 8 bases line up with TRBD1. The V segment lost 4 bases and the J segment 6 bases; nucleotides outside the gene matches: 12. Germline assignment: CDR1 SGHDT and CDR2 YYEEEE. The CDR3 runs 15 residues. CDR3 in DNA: TGTGCCAGCAGCAACACCCGGGCAGGGGGCCGCGAGCAGTACTTC. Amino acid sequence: CASSNTRAGGREQYF.

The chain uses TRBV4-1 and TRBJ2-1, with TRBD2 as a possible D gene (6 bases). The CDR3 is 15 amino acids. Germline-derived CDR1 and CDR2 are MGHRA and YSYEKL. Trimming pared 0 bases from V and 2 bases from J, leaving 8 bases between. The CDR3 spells CASSQDTSTYNEQFF. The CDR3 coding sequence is TGCGCCAGCAGCCAAGACACTAGCACCTACAATGAGCAGTTCTTC.